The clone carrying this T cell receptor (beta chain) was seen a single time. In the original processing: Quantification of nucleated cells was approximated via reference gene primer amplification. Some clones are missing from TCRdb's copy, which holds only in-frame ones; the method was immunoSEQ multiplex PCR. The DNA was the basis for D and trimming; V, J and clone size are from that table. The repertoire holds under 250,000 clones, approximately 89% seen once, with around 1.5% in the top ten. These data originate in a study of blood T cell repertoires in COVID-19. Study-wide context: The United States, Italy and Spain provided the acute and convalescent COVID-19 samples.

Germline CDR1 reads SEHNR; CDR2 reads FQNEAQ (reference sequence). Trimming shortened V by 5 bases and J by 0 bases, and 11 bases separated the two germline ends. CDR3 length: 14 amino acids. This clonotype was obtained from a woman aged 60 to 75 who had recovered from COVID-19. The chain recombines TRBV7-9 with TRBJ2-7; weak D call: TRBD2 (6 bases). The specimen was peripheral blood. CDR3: CASSDSGGSYEQYF. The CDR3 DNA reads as TGTGCCAGCAGCGATAGCGGAGGCTCCTACGAGCAGTACTTC.